This T cell receptor (beta chain) is from a study of shared clonotypes between healthy human individuals. Points from the study as a whole: Since donors were few, the genetic and exposure-history diversity represented was limited.

In regard to this clone: What it recognizes is unknown.

This CDR3 has 13 residues. Trimming cost V 4 bases and J 12 bases; bases outside gene matches: 4. The germline gives CDR1 SGHTA, CDR2 FQGTGA. Donors had no recently reported acute infections or vaccinations and were HIV-negative. Extraction of genomic DNA in unsorted samples used around 82 million PBMCs. Clones were sequenced by immunoSEQ multiplex PCR, and TCRdb holds only the in-frame ones, with some missing. The sample holds about 490,000 clones; roughly 85% are singletons and the top ten take roughly 12%. The chain has TRBV7-3 and TRBJ2-1; 12 nucleotides agree with TRBD2. The receptor was isolated from a woman in her 40s in good health. Some clones in this sample may be carry-over from other donors' samples. Material: PBMCs. CDR3 nucleotides: TGTGCCAGCAGCTCAGGACTAGCGGGAAGGCAGTTCTTC. Translating it yields CASSSGLAGRQFF. Combining the CDR3 with reference TRBV7-3 and TRBJ2-1 gives the whole variable domain GAGVSQTPSNKVTEKGKYVELRCDPISGHTALYWYRQSLGQGPEFLIYFQGTGAADDSGLPNDRFFAVRPEGSVSTLKIQRTERGDSAVYLCASSSGLAGRQFFGPGTRLTVL.